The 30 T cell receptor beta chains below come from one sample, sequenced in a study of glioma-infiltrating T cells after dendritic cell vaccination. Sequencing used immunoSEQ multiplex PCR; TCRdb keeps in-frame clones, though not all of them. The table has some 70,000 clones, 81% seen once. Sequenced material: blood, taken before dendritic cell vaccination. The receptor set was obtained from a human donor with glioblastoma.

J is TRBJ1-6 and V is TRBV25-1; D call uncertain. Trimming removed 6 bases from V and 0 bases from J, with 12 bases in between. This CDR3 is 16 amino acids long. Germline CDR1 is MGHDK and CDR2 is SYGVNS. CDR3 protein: CASSLGLSSYNSPLHF. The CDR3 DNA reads TGTGCCAGCAGCCTAGGCCTTAGCTCCTATAATTCACCCCTCCACTTT.

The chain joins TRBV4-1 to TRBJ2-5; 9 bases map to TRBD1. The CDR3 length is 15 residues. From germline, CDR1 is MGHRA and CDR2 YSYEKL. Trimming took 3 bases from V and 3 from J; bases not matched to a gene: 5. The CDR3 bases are TGCGCCAGCAGCCAGGCGGGACAGGGTAAAGAGACCCAGTACTTC. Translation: CASSQAGQGKETQYF.

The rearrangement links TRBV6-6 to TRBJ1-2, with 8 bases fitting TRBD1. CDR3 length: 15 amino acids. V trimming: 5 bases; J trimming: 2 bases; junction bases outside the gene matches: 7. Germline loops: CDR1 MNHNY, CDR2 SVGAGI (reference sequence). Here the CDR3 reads CASSQTGEENYGYTF. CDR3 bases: TGTGCCAGCAGTCAGACAGGGGAAGAGAACTATGGCTACACCTTC.

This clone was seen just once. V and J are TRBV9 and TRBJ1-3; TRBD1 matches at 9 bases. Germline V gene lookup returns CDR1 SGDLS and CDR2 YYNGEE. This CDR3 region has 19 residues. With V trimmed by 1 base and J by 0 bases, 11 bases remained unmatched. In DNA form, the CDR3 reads TGTGCCAGCAGCGTAAATGGGGACAGGGTATCCGACTCTGGAAACACCATATATTTT. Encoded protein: CASSVNGDRVSDSGNTIYF.

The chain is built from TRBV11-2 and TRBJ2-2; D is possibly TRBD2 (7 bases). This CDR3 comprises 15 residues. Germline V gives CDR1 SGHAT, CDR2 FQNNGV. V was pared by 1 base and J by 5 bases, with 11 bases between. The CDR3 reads CASSLAGGNTGELFF. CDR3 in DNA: TGTGCCAGCAGCTTAGCGGGGGGCAATACCGGGGAGCTGTTTTTT. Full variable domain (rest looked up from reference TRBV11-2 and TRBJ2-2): EAGVAQSPRYKIIEKRQSVAFWCNPISGHATLYWYQQILGQGPKLLIQFQNNGVVDDSQLPKDRFSAERLKGVDSTLKIQPAKLEDSAVYLCASSLAGGNTGELFFGEGSRLTVL.

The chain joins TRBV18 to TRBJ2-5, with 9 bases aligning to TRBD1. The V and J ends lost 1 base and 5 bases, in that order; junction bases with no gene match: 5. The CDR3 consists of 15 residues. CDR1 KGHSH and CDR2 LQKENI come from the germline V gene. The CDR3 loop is CASSPRTGGGETQYF. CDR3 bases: TGTGCCAGCTCACCACGAACAGGGGGCGGGGAGACCCAGTACTTC.

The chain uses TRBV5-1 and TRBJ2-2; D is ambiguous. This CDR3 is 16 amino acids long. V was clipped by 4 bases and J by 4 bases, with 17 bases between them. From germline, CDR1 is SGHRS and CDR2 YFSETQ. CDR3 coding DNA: TGCGCCAGCAGCGGCAGAGTTGAGGAAGCCACCGGGGAGCTGTTTTTT. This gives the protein CASSGRVEEATGELFF. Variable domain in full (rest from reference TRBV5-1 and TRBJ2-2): KAGVTQTPRYLIKTRGQQVTLSCSPISGHRSVSWYQQTPGQGLQFLFEYFSETQRNKGNFPGRFSGRQFSNSRSEMNVSTLELGDSALYLCASSGRVEEATGELFFGEGSRLTVL.

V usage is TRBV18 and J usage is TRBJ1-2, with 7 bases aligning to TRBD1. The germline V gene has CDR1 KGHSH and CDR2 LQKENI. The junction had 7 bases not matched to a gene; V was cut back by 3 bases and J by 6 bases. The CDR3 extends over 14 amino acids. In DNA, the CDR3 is TGTGCCAGCTCACCCCCGACAGGGATCGATGGCTACACCTTC. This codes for CASSPPTGIDGYTF.

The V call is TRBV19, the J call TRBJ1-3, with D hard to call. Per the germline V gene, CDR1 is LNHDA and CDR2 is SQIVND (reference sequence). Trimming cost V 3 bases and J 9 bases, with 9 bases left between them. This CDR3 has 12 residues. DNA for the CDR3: TGTGCCAGTAGTATGGTGGGAGGCACCATATATTTT. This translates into CASSMVGGTIYF. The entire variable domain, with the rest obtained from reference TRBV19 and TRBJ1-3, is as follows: DGGITQSPKYLFRKEGQNVTLSCEQNLNHDAMYWYRQDPGQGLRLIYYSQIVNDFQKGDIAEGYSVSREKKESFPLTVTSAQKNPTAFYLCASSMVGGTIYFGEGSWLTVV.

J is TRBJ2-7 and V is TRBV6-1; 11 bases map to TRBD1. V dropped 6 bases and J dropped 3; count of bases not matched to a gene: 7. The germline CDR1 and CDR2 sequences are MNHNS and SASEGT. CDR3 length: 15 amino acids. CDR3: CASREPGTGGYEQYF. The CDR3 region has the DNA TGTGCCAGCAGGGAGCCCGGGACAGGGGGCTACGAGCAGTACTTC.

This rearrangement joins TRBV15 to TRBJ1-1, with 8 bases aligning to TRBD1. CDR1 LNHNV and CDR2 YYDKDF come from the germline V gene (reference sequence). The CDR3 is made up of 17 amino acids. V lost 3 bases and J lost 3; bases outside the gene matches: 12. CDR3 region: CATSSPEARGQDTEAFF. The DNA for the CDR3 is TGTGCCACCAGCAGCCCCGAGGCCAGGGGGCAGGACACTGAAGCTTTCTTT.

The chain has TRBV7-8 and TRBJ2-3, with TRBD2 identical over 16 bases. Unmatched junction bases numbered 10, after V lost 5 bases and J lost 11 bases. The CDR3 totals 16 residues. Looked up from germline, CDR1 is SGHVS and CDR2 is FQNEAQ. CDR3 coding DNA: TGTGCCAGCAGCGCCTCCCTGGGACTAGCGGGGGGGGTGCAGTATTTT. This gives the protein CASSASLGLAGGVQYF.

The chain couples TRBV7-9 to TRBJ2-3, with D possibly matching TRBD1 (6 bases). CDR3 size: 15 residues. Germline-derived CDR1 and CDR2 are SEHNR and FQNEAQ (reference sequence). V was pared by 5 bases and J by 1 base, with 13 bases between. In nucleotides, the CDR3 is TGTGCCAGCAGCGCACAGGGTAGGGGCACAGATACGCAGTATTTT. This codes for CASSAQGRGTDTQYF.

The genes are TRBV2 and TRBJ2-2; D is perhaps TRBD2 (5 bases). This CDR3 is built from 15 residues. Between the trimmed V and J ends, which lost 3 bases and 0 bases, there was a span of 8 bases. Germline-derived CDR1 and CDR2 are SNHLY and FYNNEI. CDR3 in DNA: TGTGCCAGCAGTGAGCGAGGGACGAACACCGGGGAGCTGTTTTTT. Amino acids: CASSERGTNTGELFF.

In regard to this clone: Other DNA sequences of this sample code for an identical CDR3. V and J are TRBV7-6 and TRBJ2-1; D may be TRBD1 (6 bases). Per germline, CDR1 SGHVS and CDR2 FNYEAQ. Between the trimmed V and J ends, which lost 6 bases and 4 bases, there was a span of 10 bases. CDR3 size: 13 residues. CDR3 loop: CASSLGAYNEQFF. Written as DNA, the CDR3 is TGTGCCAGCAGTCTGGGGGCTTACAATGAGCAGTTCTTC.

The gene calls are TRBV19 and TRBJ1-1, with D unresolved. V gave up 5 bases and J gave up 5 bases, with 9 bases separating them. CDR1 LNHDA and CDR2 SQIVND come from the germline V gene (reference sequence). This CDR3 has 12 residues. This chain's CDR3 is CASSSRSTEAFF. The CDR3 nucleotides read TGTGCCAGTAGTTCACGGAGTACTGAAGCTTTCTTT.

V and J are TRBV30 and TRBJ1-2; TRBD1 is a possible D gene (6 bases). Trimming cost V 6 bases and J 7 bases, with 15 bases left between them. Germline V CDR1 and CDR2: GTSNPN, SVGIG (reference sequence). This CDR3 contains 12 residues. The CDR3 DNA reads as TGTGCCTGCGAGGGGGAATCGGCTGGCTACACCTTC. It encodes CACEGESAGYTF. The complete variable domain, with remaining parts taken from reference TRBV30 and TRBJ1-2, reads SQTIHQWPATLVQPVGSPLSLECTVEGTSNPNLYWYRQAAGRGLQLLFYSVGIGQISSEVPQNLSASRPQDRQFILSSKKLLLSDSGFYLCACEGESAGYTFGSGTRLTVV.

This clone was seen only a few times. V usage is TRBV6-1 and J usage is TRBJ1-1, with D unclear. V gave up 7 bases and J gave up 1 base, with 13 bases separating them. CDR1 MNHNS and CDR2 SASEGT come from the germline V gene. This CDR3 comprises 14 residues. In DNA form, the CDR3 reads TGTGCCAGCAATTTTCCGGGTTCGAACACTGAAGCTTTCTTT. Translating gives CASNFPGSNTEAFF.

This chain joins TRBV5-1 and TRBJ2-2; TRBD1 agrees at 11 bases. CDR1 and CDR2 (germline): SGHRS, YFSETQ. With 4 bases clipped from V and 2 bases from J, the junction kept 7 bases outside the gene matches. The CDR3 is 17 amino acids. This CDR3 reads CASSPEGTGGNTGELFF. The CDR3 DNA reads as TGCGCCAGCAGCCCAGAGGGGACAGGGGGAAACACCGGGGAGCTGTTTTTT.

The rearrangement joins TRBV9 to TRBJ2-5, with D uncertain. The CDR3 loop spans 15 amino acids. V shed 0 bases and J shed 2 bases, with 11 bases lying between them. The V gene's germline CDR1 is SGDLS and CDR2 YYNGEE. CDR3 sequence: CASSVADLTQETQYF. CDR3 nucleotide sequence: TGTGCCAGCAGCGTAGCTGATTTGACACAAGAGACCCAGTACTTC.

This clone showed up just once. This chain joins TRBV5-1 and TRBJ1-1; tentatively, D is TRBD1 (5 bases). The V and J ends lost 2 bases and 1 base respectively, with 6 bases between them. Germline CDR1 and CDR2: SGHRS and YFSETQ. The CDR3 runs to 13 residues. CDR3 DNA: TGCGCCAGCAGCTTCCAGGGGAACACTGAAGCTTTCTTT. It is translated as CASSFQGNTEAFF.

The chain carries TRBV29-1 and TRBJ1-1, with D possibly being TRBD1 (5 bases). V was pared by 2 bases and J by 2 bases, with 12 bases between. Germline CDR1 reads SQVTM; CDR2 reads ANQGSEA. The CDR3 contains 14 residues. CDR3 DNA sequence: TGCAGCGTTGAAATGATGGACACCAACACTGAAGCTTTCTTT. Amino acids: CSVEMMDTNTEAFF. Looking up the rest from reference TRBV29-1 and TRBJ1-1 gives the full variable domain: SAVISQKPSRDICQRGTSLTIQCQVDSQVTMMFWYRQQPGQSLTLIATANQGSEATYESGFVIDKFPISRPNLTFSTLTVSNMSPEDSSIYLCSVEMMDTNTEAFFGQGTRLTVV.

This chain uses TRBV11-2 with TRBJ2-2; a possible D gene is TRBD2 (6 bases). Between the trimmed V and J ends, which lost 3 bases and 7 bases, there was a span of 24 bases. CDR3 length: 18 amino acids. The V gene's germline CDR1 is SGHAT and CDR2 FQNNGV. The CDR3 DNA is TGTGCCAGCAGCTTCGGATCCACCCCAAGTCGGGGAGGCGGGGAGCTGTTTTTT. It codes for CASSFGSTPSRGGGELFF.

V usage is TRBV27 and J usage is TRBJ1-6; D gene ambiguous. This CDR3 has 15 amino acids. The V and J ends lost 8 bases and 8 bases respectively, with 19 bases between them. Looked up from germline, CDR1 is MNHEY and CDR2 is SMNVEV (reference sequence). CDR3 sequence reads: CASGPSIAPHSPLHF. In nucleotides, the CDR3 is TGTGCCAGCGGCCCTTCAATTGCTCCACATTCACCCCTCCACTTT.

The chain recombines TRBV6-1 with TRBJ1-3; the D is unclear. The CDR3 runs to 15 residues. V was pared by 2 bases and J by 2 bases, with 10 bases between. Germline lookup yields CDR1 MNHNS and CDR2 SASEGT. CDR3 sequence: CASSESVGAGNTIYF. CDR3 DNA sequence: TGTGCCAGCAGTGAAAGTGTGGGCGCTGGAAACACCATATATTTT.

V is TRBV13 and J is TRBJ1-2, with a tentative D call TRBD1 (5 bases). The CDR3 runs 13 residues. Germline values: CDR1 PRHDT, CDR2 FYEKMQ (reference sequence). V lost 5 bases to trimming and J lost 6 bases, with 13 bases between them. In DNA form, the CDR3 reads TGTGCCAGCAGCGCCCCATGGGGGGATGGCTACACCTTC. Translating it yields CASSAPWGDGYTF.

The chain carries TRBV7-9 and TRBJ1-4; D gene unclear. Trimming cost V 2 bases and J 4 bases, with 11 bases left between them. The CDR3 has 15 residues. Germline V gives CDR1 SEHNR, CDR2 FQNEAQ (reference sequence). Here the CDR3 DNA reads TGTGCCAGCAGCTTAACTACAACCAATAATGAAAAACTGTTTTTT. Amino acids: CASSLTTTNNEKLFF. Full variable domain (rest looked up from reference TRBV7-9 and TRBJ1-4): DTGVSQNPRHKITKRGQNVTFRCDPISEHNRLYWYRQTLGQGPEFLTYFQNEAQLEKSRLLSDRFSAERPKGSFSTLEIQRTEQGDSAMYLCASSLTTTNNEKLFFGSGTQLSVL.

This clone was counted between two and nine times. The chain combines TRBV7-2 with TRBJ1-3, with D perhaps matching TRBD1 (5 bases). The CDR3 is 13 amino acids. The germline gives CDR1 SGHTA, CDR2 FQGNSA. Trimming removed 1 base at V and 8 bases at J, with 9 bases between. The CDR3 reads CASSLVPRDTIYF. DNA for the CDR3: TGTGCCAGCAGCTTAGTCCCCAGGGACACCATATATTTT.

CDR3 protein: CASSYSADPSYNEQFF. CDR3 sequence (DNA): TGTGCCAGCAGTTACTCGGCTGATCCCTCCTACAATGAGCAGTTCTTC. The rearrangement joins TRBV6-5 to TRBJ2-1; D not resolved. The CDR3 runs to 16 residues. Germline V CDR1 and CDR2: MNHEY, SVGAGI. The germline V and J ends were trimmed by 0 bases and 0 bases, with 9 bases remaining between them.

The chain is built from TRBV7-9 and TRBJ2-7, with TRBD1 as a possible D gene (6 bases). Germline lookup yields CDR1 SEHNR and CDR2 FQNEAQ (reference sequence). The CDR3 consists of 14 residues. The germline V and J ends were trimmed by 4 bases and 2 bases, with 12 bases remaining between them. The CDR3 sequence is CASSSGTFPYEQYF. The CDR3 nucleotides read TGTGCCAGCAGCTCAGGGACATTCCCCTACGAGCAGTACTTC.